Described below is a single TCR beta chain sequence and its context. This entry belongs to a study of blood T cell repertoires in COVID-19. Study background: The study drew acute and convalescent COVID-19 samples from the United States, Italy and Spain. T cells, B-cell-depleted T cells, or PBMCs provided the cDNA or gDNA that served as material.

In the original analysis: Researchers report that nucleated cell counts were estimated from reference gene primer amplification. The method was immunoSEQ multiplex PCR; TCRdb's version includes in-frame clones alone and lacks a portion of them. V and J calls and clone size come straight from that table; D and trimming were deduced from the DNA. The profile shows around 220,000 clones, roughly 90% of them singletons. CDR3 length: 17 amino acids. The germline V gene has CDR1 SGDLS and CDR2 YYNGEE. The V end lost 3 bases, the J end lost 4 bases, and 20 bases lay between the germline ends. The clonotype originates from a woman in her thirties or forties who had recovered from COVID-19. Source material: peripheral blood. The chain is built from TRBV9 and TRBJ2-1; a weak D match, TRBD2 (6 bases). Here the CDR3 DNA reads TGTGCCAGCAGCGCTGGGGGAGGAAGGCCCGGGTACAATGAGCAGTTCTTC. This sequence encodes CASSAGGGRPGYNEQFF.